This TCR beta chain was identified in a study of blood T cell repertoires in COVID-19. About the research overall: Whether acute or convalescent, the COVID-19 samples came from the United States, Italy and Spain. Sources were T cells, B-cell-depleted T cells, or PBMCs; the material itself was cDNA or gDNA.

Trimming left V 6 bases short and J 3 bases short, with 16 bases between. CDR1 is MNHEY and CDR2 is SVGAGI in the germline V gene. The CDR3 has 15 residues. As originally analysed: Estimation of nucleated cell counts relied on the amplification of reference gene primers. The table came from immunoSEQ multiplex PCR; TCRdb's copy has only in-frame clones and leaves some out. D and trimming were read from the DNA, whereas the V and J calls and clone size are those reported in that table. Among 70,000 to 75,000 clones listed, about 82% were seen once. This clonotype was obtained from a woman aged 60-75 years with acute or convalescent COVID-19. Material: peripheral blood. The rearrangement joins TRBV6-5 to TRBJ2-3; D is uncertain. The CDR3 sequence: CASRATVADTDTQYF. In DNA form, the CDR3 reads TGTGCCAGCAGGGCGACGGTAGCAGATACAGATACGCAGTATTTT.